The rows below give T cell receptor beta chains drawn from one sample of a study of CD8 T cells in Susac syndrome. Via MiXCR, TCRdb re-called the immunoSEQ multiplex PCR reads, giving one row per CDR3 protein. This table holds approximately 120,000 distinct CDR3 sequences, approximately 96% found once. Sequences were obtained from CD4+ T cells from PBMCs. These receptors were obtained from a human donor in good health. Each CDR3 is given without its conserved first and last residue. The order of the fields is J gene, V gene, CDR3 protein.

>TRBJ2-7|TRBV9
ASSVGGDRSSYEQY
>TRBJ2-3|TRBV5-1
ASSLGWITGGQVDTQY
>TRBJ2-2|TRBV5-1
ASSLELAGAGELF
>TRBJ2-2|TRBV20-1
SAKRPSPNTGELF
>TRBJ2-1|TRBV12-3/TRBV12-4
ASSWGTGVYNEQF
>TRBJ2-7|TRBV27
ASSLGPGEQY
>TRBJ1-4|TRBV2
ASMPQTQKLF
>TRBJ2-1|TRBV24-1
ATSDSGTSGVEQF
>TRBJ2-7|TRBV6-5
ASSFPASGRTYEQY
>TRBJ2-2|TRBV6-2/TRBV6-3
ASHPVGAGELF
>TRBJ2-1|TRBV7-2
ASSLDGRYEQF
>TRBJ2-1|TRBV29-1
SVTTSGVGLNEQF
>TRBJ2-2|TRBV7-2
ASSLTRNTGELF
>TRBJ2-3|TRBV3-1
ASSQDSLLRGGSMADTQY
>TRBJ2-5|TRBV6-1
ASSGRGLLGETQY
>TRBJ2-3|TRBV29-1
SAVGTSGRGATDTQY
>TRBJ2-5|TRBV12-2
ASRLPRQGPTETQY
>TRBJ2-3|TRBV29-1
SDAPPGTDTQY
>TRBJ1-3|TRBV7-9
ASSLVSGTIGNTIY
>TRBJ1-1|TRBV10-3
AIGGGAMNTEAF
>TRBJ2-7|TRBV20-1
SAVGQGAYEQY
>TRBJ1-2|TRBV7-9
ASTQGDYGYT
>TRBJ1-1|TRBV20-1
SARTPRNTEAF
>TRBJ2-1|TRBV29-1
SVDNRGSYNEQF
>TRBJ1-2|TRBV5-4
ASSDGSNYGYT
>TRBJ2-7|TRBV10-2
ASSVGTGTYEQY
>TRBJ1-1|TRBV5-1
ASSLTGGMTEAF
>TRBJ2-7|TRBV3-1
ASRESGGGIYEQY
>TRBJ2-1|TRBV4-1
ASSRSATLNEQF
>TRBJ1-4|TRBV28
ASSGGSENWGKLF
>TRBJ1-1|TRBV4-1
ASSQRSEGAF
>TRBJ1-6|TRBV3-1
ASSQEASAGSPLH
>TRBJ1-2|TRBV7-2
ASSIQGRVGGYT
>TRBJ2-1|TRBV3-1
ASSQDLQLYNEQF
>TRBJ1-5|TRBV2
ASSGILYSNQPQH
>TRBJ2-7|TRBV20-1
SATPGSGSDNEQY
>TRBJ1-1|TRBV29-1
SVEDTADEAF
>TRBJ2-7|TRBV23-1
ASSHLTGPYEQY
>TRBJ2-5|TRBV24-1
ATSDPGQGETQY
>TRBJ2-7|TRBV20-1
SARDREREGPYEQY
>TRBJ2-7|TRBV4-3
ASSQETTIREQY
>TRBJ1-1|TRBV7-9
ASSFLTEAF
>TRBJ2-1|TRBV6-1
ASSLPPGTGLYNEQF
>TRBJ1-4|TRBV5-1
ASSDIQGTNEKLF
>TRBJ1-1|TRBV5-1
ASSQRTGVGAEAF
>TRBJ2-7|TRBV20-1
SARVRRLTYEQY
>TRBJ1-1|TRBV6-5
ASSPDSSNTEAF
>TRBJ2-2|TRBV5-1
ASSLEGKTGELF
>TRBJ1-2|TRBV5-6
ASSLGGGQFDYT
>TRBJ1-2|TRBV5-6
ASSGTEFYGYT
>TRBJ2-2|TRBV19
ASSLDRVPGELF
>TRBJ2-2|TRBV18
ASSSLAGNTGELF
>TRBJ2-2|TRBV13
ASSPLSSVGTGELF
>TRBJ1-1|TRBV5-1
ASSLDGSQVNTEAF
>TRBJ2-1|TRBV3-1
ASSQAAEQF